This T cell receptor beta chain was observed in a study of OX40 agonist ivuxolimab in advanced cancers. Study-wide background: Patients were infused with ivuxolimab every 2 weeks at 0.01 to 10 mg/kg. Melanoma, hepatocellular carcinoma, head and neck or renal cell cancer occurred in dose-escalation patients.

This clone was observed a few times. Antigen unknown. Germline values: CDR1 SGHNT, CDR2 YENEEA. The CDR3 contains 13 residues. The V and J ends lost 3 bases and 2 bases respectively, with 5 bases between them. Study-wide results and caveats: Relative to CD4+, CD8+ T cells held more expanded clones on average.

The assay was immunoSEQ multiplex PCR, and TCRdb's table has in-frame clones only and misses some. This table holds approximately 50,000 clones, approximately 80% found once. Sequencing used CD4+ or CD8+ T cells sorted from blood, obtained in a trial of the OX40 agonist ivuxolimab. The chain links TRBV11-3 to TRBJ2-1; TRBD2 is a possible D gene (5 bases). The clonotype was recovered from an adult with an advanced solid tumor such as melanoma, head and neck, liver or kidney cancer. The CDR3, as DNA: TGTGCCAGCAGCTTCGGGGCCTACAATGAGCAGTTCTTC. Residues: CASSFGAYNEQFF.